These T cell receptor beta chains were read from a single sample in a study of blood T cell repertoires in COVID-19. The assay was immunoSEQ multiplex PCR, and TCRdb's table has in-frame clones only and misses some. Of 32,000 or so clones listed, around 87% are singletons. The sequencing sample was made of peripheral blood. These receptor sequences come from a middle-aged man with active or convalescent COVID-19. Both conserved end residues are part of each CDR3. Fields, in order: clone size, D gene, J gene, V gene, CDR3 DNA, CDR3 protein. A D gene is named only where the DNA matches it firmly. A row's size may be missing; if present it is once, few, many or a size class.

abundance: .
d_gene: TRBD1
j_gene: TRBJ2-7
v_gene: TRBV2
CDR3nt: TGTGCCAGCGCAAGACAGGGTTCGCTATACGAGCAGTACTTC
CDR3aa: CASARQGSLYEQYF

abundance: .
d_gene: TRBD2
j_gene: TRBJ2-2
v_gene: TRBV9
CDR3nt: TGTGCCAGCAGCGTAGACGCGGGAGTCTACACCGGGGAGCTGTTTTTT
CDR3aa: CASSVDAGVYTGELFF

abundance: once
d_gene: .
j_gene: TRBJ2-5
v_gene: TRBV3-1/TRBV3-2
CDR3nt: TGTGCCAGCCGAGCGCCTCAAGAGACCCAGTACTTC
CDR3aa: CASRAPQETQYF

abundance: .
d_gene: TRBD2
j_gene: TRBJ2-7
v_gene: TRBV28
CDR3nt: TGTGCCAGCAGCTCGGGACTAACCTACGAGCAGTACTTC
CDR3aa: CASSSGLTYEQYF

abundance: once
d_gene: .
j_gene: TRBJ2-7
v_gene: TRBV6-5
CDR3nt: TGTGCCAGCAGTTATAGCGTGGGGTCCTACGAGCAGTACTTC
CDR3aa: CASSYSVGSYEQYF

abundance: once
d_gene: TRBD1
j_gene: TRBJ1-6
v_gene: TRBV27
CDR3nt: TGTGCCAGCAGTTTAACAGGGGCCAATTCACCCCCCCACTTT
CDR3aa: CASSLTGANSPPHF

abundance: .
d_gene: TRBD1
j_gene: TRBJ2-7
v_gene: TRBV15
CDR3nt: TGTGCCACCAGCAGAGGCCTCGGGACAGGGGGCTACGAGCAGTACTTC
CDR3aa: CATSRGLGTGGYEQYF

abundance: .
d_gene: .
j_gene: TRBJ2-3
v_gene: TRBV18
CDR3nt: TGTGCCAGCTCACGGGGGCTTTTGGGCGCAGATACGCAGTATTTT
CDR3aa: CASSRGLLGADTQYF

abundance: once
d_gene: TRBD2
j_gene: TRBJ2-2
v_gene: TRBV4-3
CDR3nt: TGCGCCAGCAGCCAAGAGTCACTAGCGCCAATGAACACCGGGGAGCTGTTTTTT
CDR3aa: CASSQESLAPMNTGELFF

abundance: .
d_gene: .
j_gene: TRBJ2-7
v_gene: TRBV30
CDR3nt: TGTGCCTGGAGTTTAGCGCGTTGGCACGAGCAGTACTTC
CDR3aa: CAWSLARWHEQYF

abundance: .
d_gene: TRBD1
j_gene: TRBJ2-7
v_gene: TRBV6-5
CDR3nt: TGTGCCAGCAGGATGGGACAGCCCTACGAGCAGTACTTC
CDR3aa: CASRMGQPYEQYF

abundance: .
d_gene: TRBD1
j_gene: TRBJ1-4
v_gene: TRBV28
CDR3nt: TGTGCCAGCAGTCCCACCCTAGCCCCAGGGGGAGCAACTAATGAAAAACTGTTTTTT
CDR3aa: CASSPTLAPGGATNEKLFF

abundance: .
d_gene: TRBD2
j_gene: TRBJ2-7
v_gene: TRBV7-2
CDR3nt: TGTGCCAGCAGCACGGCGGGAGGGGAAGAGCAGTACTTC
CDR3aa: CASSTAGGEEQYF

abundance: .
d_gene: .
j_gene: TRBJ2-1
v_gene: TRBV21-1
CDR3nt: TGTGCCAACGACCCCGGGACTAGCGGGAGGAATGAGCAGTTCTTC
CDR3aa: CANDPGTSGRNEQFF

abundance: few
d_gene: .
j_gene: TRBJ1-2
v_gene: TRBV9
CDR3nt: TGTGCCAGCAGCCTAGTCGGGGGTAACTATGGCTACACCTTC
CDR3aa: CASSLVGGNYGYTF

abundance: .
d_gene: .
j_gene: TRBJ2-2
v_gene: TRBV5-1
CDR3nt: TGCGCCAGCAGCGAGGCGACCGACACCGGGGAGCTGTTTTTT
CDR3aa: CASSEATDTGELFF

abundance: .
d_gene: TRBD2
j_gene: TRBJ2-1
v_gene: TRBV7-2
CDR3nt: TGTGCCAGCAGGCCCACGGGGGGGCCCTACAATGAGCAGTTCTTC
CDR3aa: CASRPTGGPYNEQFF

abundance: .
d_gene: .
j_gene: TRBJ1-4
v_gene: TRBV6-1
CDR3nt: TGTGCCAGCGGTGACAGTGGTTTATTCGCCGGGTCTGAAAAACTGTTTTTT
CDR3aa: CASGDSGLFAGSEKLFF

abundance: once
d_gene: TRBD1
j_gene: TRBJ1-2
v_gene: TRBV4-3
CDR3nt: TGCGCCAGCAGCCATGGGGCCCAGGGACAGGGGGCAGTCTATGGCTACACCTTC
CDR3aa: CASSHGAQGQGAVYGYTF

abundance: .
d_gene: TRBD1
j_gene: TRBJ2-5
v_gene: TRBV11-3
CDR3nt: TGTGCCAGCAGCTTGGGACAGGGGGTAGGGGAGACCCAGTACTTC
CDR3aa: CASSLGQGVGETQYF

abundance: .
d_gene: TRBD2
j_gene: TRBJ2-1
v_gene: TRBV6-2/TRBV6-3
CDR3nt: TGTGCCAGCAGTTACTTCCCGCTTCAGACTAGCGGAAACAATGAGCAGTTCTTC
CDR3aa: CASSYFPLQTSGNNEQFF

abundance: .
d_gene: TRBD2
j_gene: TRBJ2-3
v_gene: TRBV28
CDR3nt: TGTGCCAGCAGTTTATTTGTCCTAGCGGGAGGGTTGAATACGCAGTATTTT
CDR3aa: CASSLFVLAGGLNTQYF

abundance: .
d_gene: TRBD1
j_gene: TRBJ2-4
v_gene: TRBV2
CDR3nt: TGTGCCAGCAATGGACAGGGGGCAAACATTCAGTACTTC
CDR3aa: CASNGQGANIQYF

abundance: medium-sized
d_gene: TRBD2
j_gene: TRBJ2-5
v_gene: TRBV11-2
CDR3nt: TGTGCCAGCAGCTCATTAGCGGGAGTGGGGGAGACCCAGTACTTC
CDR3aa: CASSSLAGVGETQYF

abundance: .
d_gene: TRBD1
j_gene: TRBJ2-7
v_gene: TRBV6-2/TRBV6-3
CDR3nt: TGTGCCAGCAGCCGAGGACAGGACTACGAGCAGTACTTC
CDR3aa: CASSRGQDYEQYF

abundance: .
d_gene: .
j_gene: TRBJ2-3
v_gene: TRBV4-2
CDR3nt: TGTGCCAGCAGCCAAGTTTACAGGGGCACAGATACGCAGTATTTT
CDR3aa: CASSQVYRGTDTQYF

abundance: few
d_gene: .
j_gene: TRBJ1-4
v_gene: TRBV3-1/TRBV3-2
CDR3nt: TGTGCCAGCAGCCAAGTCAAGGACTCAACTAATGAAAAACTGTTTTTT
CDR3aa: CASSQVKDSTNEKLFF